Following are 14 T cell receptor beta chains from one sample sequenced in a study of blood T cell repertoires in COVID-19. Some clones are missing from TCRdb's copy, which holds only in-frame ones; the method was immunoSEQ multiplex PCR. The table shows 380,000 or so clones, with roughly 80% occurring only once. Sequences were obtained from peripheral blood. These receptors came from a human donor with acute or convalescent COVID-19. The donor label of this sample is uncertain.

CDR3 loop: CASSGTQGTGELFF. The CDR3 DNA sequence: TGTGCCAGTAGCGGGACTCAGGGCACCGGGGAGCTGTTTTTT. The rearrangement uses TRBV19 and TRBJ2-2; perhaps TRBD2 as D (6 bases). The germline V and J ends were trimmed by 6 bases and 4 bases, with 12 bases remaining between them. The CDR3 is 14 residues long. The germline V gene encodes CDR1 LNHDA and CDR2 SQIVND (reference sequence).

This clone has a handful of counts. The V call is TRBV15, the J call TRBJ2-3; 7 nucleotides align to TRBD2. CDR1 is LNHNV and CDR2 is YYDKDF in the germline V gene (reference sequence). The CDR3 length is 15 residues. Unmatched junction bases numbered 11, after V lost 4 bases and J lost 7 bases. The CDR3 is CATSTRLASIHTQYF. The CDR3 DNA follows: TGTGCCACCAGCACCCGACTAGCATCCATCCATACGCAGTATTTT.

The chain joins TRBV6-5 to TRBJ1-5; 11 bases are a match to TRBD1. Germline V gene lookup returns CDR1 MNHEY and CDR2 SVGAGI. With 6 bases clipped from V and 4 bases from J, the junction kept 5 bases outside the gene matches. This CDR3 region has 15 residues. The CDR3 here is CASRLDRGQNQPQHF. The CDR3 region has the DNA TGTGCCAGCAGATTGGACAGGGGGCAAAATCAGCCCCAGCATTTT.

The CDR3 region has the DNA TGTGCCAGCAGTGAATCAAACAATCAGCCCCAGCATTTT. Its translation is CASSESNNQPQHF. The chain combines TRBV6-1 with TRBJ1-5; D remains ambiguous. The CDR3 has 13 residues. In germline, CDR1 is MNHNS, CDR2 SASEGT. Between the trimmed V and J ends, which lost 2 bases and 3 bases, there was a span of 5 bases.

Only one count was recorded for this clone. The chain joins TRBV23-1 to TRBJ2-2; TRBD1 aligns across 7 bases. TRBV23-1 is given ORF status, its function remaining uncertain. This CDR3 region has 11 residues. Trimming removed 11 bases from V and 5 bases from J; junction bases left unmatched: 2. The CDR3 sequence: CAGDSTGELFF. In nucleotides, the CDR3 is TGCGCCGGGGACAGTACCGGGGAGCTGTTTTTT.

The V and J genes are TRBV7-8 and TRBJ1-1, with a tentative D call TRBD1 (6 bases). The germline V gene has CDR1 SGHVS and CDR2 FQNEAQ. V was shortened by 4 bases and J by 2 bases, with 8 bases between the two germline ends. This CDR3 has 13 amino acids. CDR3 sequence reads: CASSSGTNTEAFF. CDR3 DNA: TGTGCCAGCAGCTCCGGGACAAACACTGAAGCTTTCTTT.

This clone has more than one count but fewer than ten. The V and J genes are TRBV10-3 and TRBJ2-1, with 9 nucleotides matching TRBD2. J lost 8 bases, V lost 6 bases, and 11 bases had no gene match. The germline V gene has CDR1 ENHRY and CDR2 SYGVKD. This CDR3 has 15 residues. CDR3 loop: CAISSSGGTIDEQFF. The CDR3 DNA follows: TGTGCCATCAGCTCCAGCGGGGGGACTATCGATGAGCAGTTCTTC.

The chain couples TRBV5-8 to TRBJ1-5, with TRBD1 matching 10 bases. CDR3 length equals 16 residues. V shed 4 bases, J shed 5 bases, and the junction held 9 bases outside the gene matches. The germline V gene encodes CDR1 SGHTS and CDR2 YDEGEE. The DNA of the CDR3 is TGTGCCAGCAGCCCGGCGACAGGGGGCTGGTATCAGCCCCAGCATTTT. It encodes CASSPATGGWYQPQHF.

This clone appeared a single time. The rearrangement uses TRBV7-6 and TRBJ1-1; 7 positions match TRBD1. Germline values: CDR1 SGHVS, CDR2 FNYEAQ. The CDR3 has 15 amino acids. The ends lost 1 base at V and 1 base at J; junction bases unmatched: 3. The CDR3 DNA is TGTGCCAGCAGCTTAGGACAGGGTGGGAACACTGAAGCTTTCTTT. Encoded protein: CASSLGQGGNTEAFF.

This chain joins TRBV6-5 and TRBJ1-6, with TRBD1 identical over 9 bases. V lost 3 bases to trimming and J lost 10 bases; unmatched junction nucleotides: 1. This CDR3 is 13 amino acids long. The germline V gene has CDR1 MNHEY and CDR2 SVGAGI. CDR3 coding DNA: TGTGCCAGCAGTTATACAGGGGGCTCACCCCTCCACTTT. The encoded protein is CASSYTGGSPLHF.

CDR3 bases: TGTGCCAGCAGCTTGGCTAGTGAGAGGTTCGCCCAGTACTTC. It encodes CASSLASERFAQYF. V usage is TRBV7-9 and J usage is TRBJ2-7; no clear D gene. This CDR3 is 14 amino acids long. With 3 bases removed from V and 10 bases from J, the gap between germline ends came to 19 bases. The germline V gene encodes CDR1 SEHNR and CDR2 FQNEAQ (reference sequence).

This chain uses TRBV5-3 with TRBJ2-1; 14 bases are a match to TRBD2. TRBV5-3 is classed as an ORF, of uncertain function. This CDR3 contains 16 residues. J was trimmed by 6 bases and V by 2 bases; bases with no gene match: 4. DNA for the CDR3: TGTGCCAGAAGCTTCTGGACTAGCGGGAGGTTCAATGAGCAGTTCTTC. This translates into CARSFWTSGRFNEQFF.

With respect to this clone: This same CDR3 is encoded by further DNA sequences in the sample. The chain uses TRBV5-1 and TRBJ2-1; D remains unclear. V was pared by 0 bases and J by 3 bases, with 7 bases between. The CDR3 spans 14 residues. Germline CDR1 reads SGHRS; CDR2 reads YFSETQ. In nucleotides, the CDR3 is TGCGCCAGCAGCTTGGAGGCAGGCTACAATGAGCAGTTCTTC. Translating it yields CASSLEAGYNEQFF.

CDR3 sequence reads: CASRKIGALNEKLFF. The CDR3 DNA is TGTGCCAGCAGAAAGATAGGGGCCTTAAATGAAAAACTGTTTTTT. The chain combines TRBV27 with TRBJ1-4; D is perhaps TRBD1 (5 bases). V shed 6 bases and J shed 5 bases, with 16 bases lying between them. The CDR3 is 15 amino acids. Looked up from germline, CDR1 is MNHEY and CDR2 is SMNVEV (reference sequence).